The clone carrying this TCR beta chain showed up just a few times. V was shortened by 1 base and J by 8 bases, with 9 bases between the two germline ends. CDR1 and CDR2 from the germline V gene are SGHAT and FQNNGV. The CDR3 totals 14 residues. This record comes from a study of vaccination and CD4 T cells after COVID-19. As to time point: late sampling 161 to 241 days after vaccination in three convalescent patients. Each CDR3 protein is one row after TCRdb ran MiXCR on the PCR reads. The sample comprises 25,000 to 35,000 distinct CDR3 sequences, more than 40% of which are singletons, and about 6% rests with the top ten.

Sequencing used CD4+ T cells from blood, obtained about 7 months after SARS-CoV-2 vaccination. The TCR originated in a human donor who had recovered from COVID-19. The V call is TRBV11-2, the J call TRBJ1-6; no firm D call. CDR3 DNA: TGTGCCAGCAGCTTAGTATCAGCCCATTCACCCCTCCACTTT. Residues: CASSLVSAHSPLHF.